This T cell receptor (beta chain) was sequenced during a study of T cell responses to AZD1222 COVID-19 vaccine. On the study more broadly: Pooling of second doses given at about 4 or about 12 weeks was done. Study-level points and caveats: It was only 6 or 7 AZD1222 recipients who were seropositive at baseline. Donors were mostly white British, more females; clonal diversity possibly underestimated. Close to half of all spike-specific TCRs reportedly target regions of the variants that are unmutated.

Here immunoSEQ multiplex PCR was the method, and the copy in TCRdb shows in-frame clones only, minus some. The sample yields about 120,000 clones, around 90% seen once. Comment on this clone: The antigen is not known.

Per the germline V gene, CDR1 is LGHNT and CDR2 is FRNRAP. The CDR3 contains 16 residues. V was clipped by 6 bases and J by 3 bases; unmatched bases: 7. V is TRBV12-5 and J is TRBJ2-2; 10 positions agree with TRBD1. The sequencing used peripheral blood, collected on day 0 of AZD1222 vaccination. This receptor was identified in an adult in good health. The CDR3 protein is CASGRGQGLDTGELFF. The CDR3 DNA is TGTGCTAGTGGCCGGGGACAGGGGTTGGACACCGGGGAGCTGTTTTTT.